Shown below are 30 T cell receptor beta chains from a single sample sequenced in a study of cytomegalovirus exposure and HLA in healthy donors. Primers: 60 Vbeta forward and 13 Jbeta reverse. Using immunoSEQ multiplex PCR, the repertoire was profiled, and TCRdb retains in-frame clones only, with some absent. The sample yields more than 90,000 clones, more than 60% seen once. Sequenced input: PBMCs. These receptor sequences come from a human donor in good health.

This clone was detected a few times. The rearrangement uses TRBV7-2 and TRBJ1-1; D might be TRBD1 (6 bases). Germline assignment: CDR1 SGHTA and CDR2 FQGNSA. This CDR3 region has 13 residues. Trimming cost V 6 bases and J 4 bases, with 12 bases left between them. CDR3 DNA sequence: TGTGCCAGCAGTTCACAAGGGGGCACTGAAGCTTTCTTT. Translation: CASSSQGGTEAFF. The variable domain in full, with the rest retrieved from reference TRBV7-2 and TRBJ1-1, is GAGVSQSPSNKVTEKGKDVELRCDPISGHTALYWYRQSLGQGLEFLIYFQGNSAPDKSGLPSDRFSAERTGGSVSTLTIQRTQQEDSAVYLCASSSQGGTEAFFGQGTRLTVV.

V gene TRBV27 combines with J gene TRBJ1-2; a weak D match, TRBD1 (5 bases). This CDR3 spans 16 amino acids. CDR1 MNHEY and CDR2 SMNVEV come from the germline V gene (reference sequence). Deletions cut 5 bases from V and 3 bases from J, with 19 bases between. The DNA of the CDR3 is TGTGCCAGCAGTGAAATAGTTCGAAGGGGTTACTATGGCTACACCTTC. Encoded protein: CASSEIVRRGYYGYTF.

The rearrangement uses TRBV5-1 and TRBJ1-1, with D perhaps TRBD1 (6 bases). The germline V gene encodes CDR1 SGHRS and CDR2 YFSETQ. The CDR3 is made up of 16 amino acids. V was cut by 0 bases and J by 0 bases, with 12 bases left in between. In DNA, the CDR3 is TGCGCCAGCAGCTTGGCGGTACAGGGCATGAACACTGAAGCTTTCTTT. Its protein is CASSLAVQGMNTEAFF.

CDR3 amino acids: CASRGDSPNEKLFF. CDR3 bases: TGTGCCAGCAGGGGGGACAGCCCTAATGAAAAACTGTTTTTT. V gene TRBV7-9 combines with J gene TRBJ1-4; 7 bases fit TRBD1. V shed 6 bases, J shed 3 bases, and the junction held 4 bases outside the gene matches. CDR3 length: 14 amino acids. The germline CDR1 and CDR2 sequences are SEHNR and FQNEAQ (reference sequence).

V is TRBV30 and J is TRBJ1-1; 9 nucleotides match TRBD1. Germline CDR1 GTSNPN, CDR2 SVGIG (reference sequence). J gave up 0 bases and V 2 bases, and 1 base lay outside the gene matches. The CDR3 runs to 14 residues. Written as DNA, the CDR3 is TGTGCCTGGAGTACAGGGGGCTTGAACACTGAAGCTTTCTTT. The encoded protein is CAWSTGGLNTEAFF.

This chain links TRBV7-4 with TRBJ1-4; D is uncertain. The length of the CDR3 is 16 residues. Trimming shortened V by 7 bases and J by 4 bases, and 19 bases separated the two germline ends. Germline V gene lookup returns CDR1 SGHVT and CDR2 SQSDAQ. DNA for the CDR3: TGTGCCAGCACCAGAGGACTGGGTCGTAATAATGAAAAACTGTTTTTT. Protein sequence: CASTRGLGRNNEKLFF.

The chain is built from TRBV30 and TRBJ2-7; 8 bases match TRBD1. The CDR3 extends over 13 amino acids. CDR1 GTSNPN and CDR2 SVGIG come from the germline V gene (reference sequence). J gave up 4 bases and V 3 bases, and 5 bases lay outside the gene matches. The CDR3 is CAWSGTGQYEQYF. CDR3 sequence (DNA): TGTGCCTGGAGCGGGACAGGTCAATACGAGCAGTACTTC. The full variable domain, its missing parts supplied by reference TRBV30 and TRBJ2-7, is SQTIHQWPATLVQPVGSPLSLECTVEGTSNPNLYWYRQAAGRGLQLLFYSVGIGQISSEVPQNLSASRPQDRQFILSSKKLLLSDSGFYLCAWSGTGQYEQYFGPGTRLTVT.

V is TRBV6-8 and J is TRBJ1-1; D is perhaps TRBD1 (5 bases). V lost 0 bases to trimming and J lost 8 bases, with 13 bases between them. This CDR3 contains 14 residues. Germline V gene lookup returns CDR1 MNHGY and CDR2 SAAAGT. CDR3 in amino acids: CASSYSLWGGEAFF. Written as DNA, the CDR3 is TGTGCCAGCAGTTACTCTCTTTGGGGCGGCGAAGCTTTCTTT.

This clone was detected only once. The CDR3 nucleotides read TGTGCCAGCAGCCCCCAGTCCACAGATACGCAGTATTTT. This encodes CASSPQSTDTQYF. This chain joins TRBV6-4 and TRBJ2-3; no reliable D call. Germline CDR1 MRHNA, CDR2 SNTAGT. Trimming removed 6 bases at V and 2 bases at J, with 9 bases between. This CDR3 comprises 13 residues.

The genes are TRBV29-1 and TRBJ2-5; possible D gene TRBD2, 6 bases. Germline V CDR1 and CDR2: SQVTM, ANQGSEA. Trimming took off 1 base at V and 5 bases at J, with 20 bases between the two ends. The CDR3 contains 16 residues. In DNA, the CDR3 is TGCAGCGTTGAAGGCGGTAGGGGAGGTTTTTTCGAGACCCAGTACTTC. Translation gives CSVEGGRGGFFETQYF.

This clone was counted once. V and J are TRBV19 and TRBJ1-1, with 8 bases fitting TRBD1. In germline, CDR1 is LNHDA, CDR2 SQIVND (reference sequence). This CDR3 comprises 14 residues. The V segment lost 6 bases and the J segment 1 base; nucleotides outside the gene matches: 4. CDR3 sequence reads: CASRYGQGNTEAFF. The CDR3 bases are TGTGCCAGTAGATATGGACAGGGGAACACTGAAGCTTTCTTT.

This CDR3 reads CASRPLRTGGLGETQYF. The CDR3 coding sequence is TGTGCCAGCAGACCTCTTAGGACAGGGGGCTTGGGAGAGACCCAGTACTTC. The chain carries TRBV27 and TRBJ2-5; 11 bases line up with TRBD1. The CDR3 spans 17 residues. V was pared by 6 bases and J by 4 bases, with 13 bases of the junction left unmatched. Germline V gene lookup returns CDR1 MNHEY and CDR2 SMNVEV (reference sequence).

This rearrangement joins TRBV6-5 to TRBJ1-4; D is undetermined. Between the trimmed V and J ends, which lost 2 bases and 8 bases, there was a span of 9 bases. CDR1 is MNHEY and CDR2 is SVGAGI in the germline V gene. There are 13 residues in the CDR3. CDR3 DNA: TGTGCCAGCAGTTACGCCGAGTTCGAAAAACTGTTTTTT. Protein sequence: CASSYAEFEKLFF.

V is TRBV18 and J is TRBJ2-2, with 10 bases that match TRBD1. There are 17 residues in the CDR3. Germline V lookup: CDR1 KGHSH, CDR2 LQKENI. J gave up 4 bases and V 3 bases, and 8 bases lay outside the gene matches. The CDR3 sequence is CASSPRGTGASTGELFF. The CDR3 DNA is TGTGCCAGCTCACCCCGAGGGACAGGGGCGTCCACCGGGGAGCTGTTTTTT.

This clone appeared a single time. This chain joins TRBV27 and TRBJ2-7; D gene ambiguous. Germline CDR1 and CDR2: MNHEY and SMNVEV (reference sequence). The CDR3 runs 15 residues. Trimming removed 0 bases from V and 4 bases from J, with 13 bases in between. The CDR3 reads CASSLSVESLYEQYF. Written as DNA, the CDR3 is TGTGCCAGCAGTTTATCGGTGGAGAGTTTGTACGAGCAGTACTTC.

The chain is built from TRBV5-6 and TRBJ2-1, with TRBD2 matching over 12 bases. This CDR3 contains 16 residues. CDR1 is SGHDT, CDR2 YYEEEE, per germline. The junction had 13 bases not matched to a gene; V was cut back by 5 bases and J by 10 bases. CDR3 protein: CASRTAPLAGGREQFF. CDR3 coding DNA: TGTGCCAGCAGGACAGCACCACTAGCGGGGGGTCGGGAGCAGTTCTTC.

J is TRBJ1-2 and V is TRBV4-3, with TRBD1 as a possible D gene (5 bases). The CDR3 is 16 residues long. V lost 0 bases and J lost 9, with 20 bases in between. CDR1 is LGHNA, CDR2 YSLEER, per germline. The CDR3 sequence is CASSQDQFYSGGSYTF. CDR3 DNA: TGCGCCAGCAGCCAAGATCAGTTTTATTCGGGGGGGAGCTACACCTTC.

V and J are TRBV29-1 and TRBJ2-3; D remains ambiguous. V was clipped by 3 bases and J by 4 bases, with 14 bases between them. Germline V lookup: CDR1 SQVTM, CDR2 ANQGSEA. CDR3 length equals 14 residues. The CDR3 here is CSVERLVLPDTQYF. The CDR3 DNA reads as TGCAGCGTTGAGAGGCTAGTTTTACCAGATACGCAGTATTTT.

The V and J genes are TRBV30 and TRBJ2-7; 8 bases are shared with TRBD2. J was trimmed by 0 bases and V by 1 base; bases with no gene match: 5. This CDR3 region has 15 residues. CDR1 GTSNPN and CDR2 SVGIG come from the germline V gene (reference sequence). CDR3 residues: CAWSALAGPSYEQYF. The CDR3 DNA reads as TGTGCCTGGAGTGCTCTAGCGGGTCCCTCCTACGAGCAGTACTTC.

In DNA form, the CDR3 reads TGTGCCAGCAGCCAGACTAGCGGGAGAAGGGAGACCCAGTACTTC. It yields the protein CASSQTSGRRETQYF. J is TRBJ2-5 and V is TRBV5-6, with TRBD2 identical over 12 bases. The CDR3 has 15 amino acids. J lost 5 bases, V lost 4 bases, and 6 bases had no gene match. The germline V gene encodes CDR1 SGHDT and CDR2 YYEEEE.

The rearrangement joins TRBV2 to TRBJ2-4; D is undetermined. The CDR3 spans 11 residues. CDR1 is SNHLY, CDR2 FYNNEI, per germline. Trimming took 4 bases from V and 10 from J, leaving 8 bases between them. The DNA for the CDR3 is TGTGCCAGCAGTGTTGTAGAAATTCAGTACTTC. This sequence encodes CASSVVEIQYF.

The genes are TRBV19 and TRBJ2-1, with unresolved D. Germline CDR1 is LNHDA and CDR2 is SQIVND (reference sequence). The CDR3 contains 12 residues. Trimming removed 2 bases from V and 6 bases from J, with 5 bases in between. This CDR3 is CASSIPGNEQFF. The CDR3 DNA follows: TGTGCCAGTAGTATACCGGGCAATGAGCAGTTCTTC.

The chain is built from TRBV5-5 and TRBJ1-5; D gene ambiguous. Looked up from germline, CDR1 is SGHKS and CDR2 is YYEKEE (reference sequence). V gave up 0 bases and J gave up 1 base, with 8 bases separating them. The CDR3 spans 15 residues. Here the CDR3 DNA reads TGTGCCAGCAGCTTGGGAGGTCAGAGCAATCAGCCCCAGCATTTT. It encodes CASSLGGQSNQPQHF.

This clone was found a few times. V and J are TRBV6-1 and TRBJ1-4; TRBD1 matches 7 bases. The CDR3 is 14 amino acids. CDR1 is MNHNS and CDR2 is SASEGT in the germline V gene. The J segment lost 8 bases and the V segment lost 3 bases, leaving 6 bases of the junction unmatched. The CDR3 sequence: CASSDPRTGEKLFF. In nucleotides, the CDR3 is TGTGCCAGCAGTGACCCCCGGACAGGCGAAAAACTGTTTTTT.

This chain uses TRBV6-5 with TRBJ2-1, with D perhaps matching TRBD1 (6 bases). Germline values: CDR1 MNHEY, CDR2 SVGAGI. This CDR3 is built from 15 residues. V gave up 5 bases and J gave up 10 bases, with 21 bases separating them. CDR3 in amino acids: CASSRSQGTWGEQFF. CDR3 nucleotide sequence: TGTGCCAGCAGTAGGAGTCAGGGGACCTGGGGGGAGCAGTTCTTC.

The rearrangement links TRBV9 to TRBJ2-1; 7 bases are shared with TRBD2. The CDR3 contains 15 residues. V gave up 0 bases and J gave up 4 bases; unmatched junction bases: 4. Looked up from germline, CDR1 is SGDLS and CDR2 is YYNGEE. DNA of the CDR3: TGTGCCAGCAGCGTAGGGGGGGGGTGGTACAATGAGCAGTTCTTC. Translated, it gives CASSVGGGWYNEQFF.

This rearrangement joins TRBV4-1 to TRBJ1-2; no definite D call. Germline values: CDR1 MGHRA, CDR2 YSYEKL. CDR3 length: 15 residues. Trimming removed 2 bases from V and 2 bases from J, with 12 bases in between. CDR3 amino acids: CASSQPEEFNYGYTF. The CDR3 DNA sequence: TGCGCCAGCAGCCAACCCGAAGAGTTCAACTATGGCTACACCTTC.

The V gene is TRBV7-2, the J gene TRBJ1-1; D is unresolved. CDR1 and CDR2 (germline): SGHTA, FQGNSA. There are 13 residues in the CDR3. V dropped 1 base and J dropped 9 bases, with 12 bases sitting between them. Here the CDR3 reads CASSLVRWEKAFF. The CDR3 nucleotides read TGTGCCAGCAGCTTAGTTAGGTGGGAGAAAGCTTTCTTT.

This chain connects TRBV6-1 to TRBJ2-2; a weak D match, TRBD1 (5 bases). This CDR3 has 14 residues. Trimming took off 3 bases at V and 5 bases at J, with 10 bases between the two ends. Germline lookup yields CDR1 MNHNS and CDR2 SASEGT. The CDR3 coding sequence is TGTGCCAGCAGTGACGCGACAGTTACCGGGGAGCTGTTTTTT. Encoded protein: CASSDATVTGELFF.

This rearrangement joins TRBV30 to TRBJ2-3; D unresolved. Germline CDR1 and CDR2: GTSNPN and SVGIG (reference sequence). The CDR3 totals 12 residues. Trimming cost V 2 bases and J 3 bases, with 6 bases left between them. The CDR3 spells CAWSTGTDTQYF. As DNA, the CDR3 is TGTGCCTGGAGTACCGGGACAGATACGCAGTATTTT.